The 22 T cell receptor beta chains below come from one sample, sequenced in a study of CD4+ T cells in melanoma. Produced via immunoSEQ multiplex PCR; TCRdb's table is partial and in-frame only. The sample lists 110,000 to 150,000 clones; around 90% were seen once. These receptors were collected from a human donor with melanoma.

The chain recombines TRBV5-1 with TRBJ1-1; D remains unclear. V lost 3 bases to trimming and J lost 6 bases, with 12 bases between them. Germline lookup yields CDR1 SGHRS and CDR2 YFSETQ. This CDR3 region has 13 residues. In nucleotides, the CDR3 is TGCGCCAGCAGCTCAGACGGCGGTCCTGAAGCTTTCTTT. This sequence encodes CASSSDGGPEAFF.

V and J are TRBV11-3 and TRBJ2-1, with TRBD2 matching over 10 bases. Losses at the gene ends were 5 bases for V and 7 bases for J; bases not matched to a gene: 8. The CDR3 runs to 15 residues. Looked up from germline, CDR1 is SGHNT and CDR2 is YENEEA. The CDR3 DNA reads TGTGCCAGCAGCCTAACTAGCGGGGTTTGGAATGAGCAGTTCTTC. Its translation: CASSLTSGVWNEQFF.

This clone is a singleton in its sample. V is TRBV6-5 and J is TRBJ1-4; D not resolved. Germline values: CDR1 MNHEY, CDR2 SVGAGI. The length of the CDR3 is 15 residues. V was cut by 6 bases and J by 2 bases, with 13 bases left in between. The DNA of the CDR3 is TGTGCCAGCAGAGGGTCCTTAGGGACTAATGAAAAACTGTTTTTT. This codes for CASRGSLGTNEKLFF.

The V gene is TRBV4-1, the J gene TRBJ2-1; D unresolved. This CDR3 has 19 amino acids. Germline V gene lookup returns CDR1 MGHRA and CDR2 YSYEKL. V was shortened by 0 bases and J by 4 bases, with 22 bases between the two germline ends. As DNA, the CDR3 is TGCGCCAGCAGCCAAGATGGACCCCAGGACGCTTTTTCATACAATGAGCAGTTCTTC. Protein product: CASSQDGPQDAFSYNEQFF.

The V call is TRBV5-4, the J call TRBJ2-1; 14 nucleotides align to TRBD2. V dropped 5 bases and J dropped 2; count of bases not matched to a gene: 3. The CDR3 has 16 residues. Looked up from germline, CDR1 is SGHNT and CDR2 is YYREEE (reference sequence). The CDR3 here is CASRSGLAGAYNEQFF. CDR3 DNA sequence: TGTGCCAGCAGATCGGGACTAGCGGGGGCCTACAATGAGCAGTTCTTC.

The chain uses TRBV5-4 and TRBJ1-6; D is uncertain. V lost 3 bases and J lost 9, with 10 bases in between. Germline V gene lookup returns CDR1 SGHNT and CDR2 YYREEE (reference sequence). The CDR3 is 13 residues long. The CDR3 sequence: CASSSGVGSPLHF. CDR3 coding DNA: TGTGCCAGCAGCTCGGGAGTCGGTTCACCCCTCCACTTT.

This clone was recorded once. The chain combines TRBV4-1 with TRBJ1-5; TRBD1 agrees at 7 bases. The V segment lost 4 bases and the J segment 0 bases; nucleotides outside the gene matches: 3. CDR1 is MGHRA and CDR2 is YSYEKL in the germline V gene. The CDR3 extends over 15 amino acids. The CDR3 protein is CASSRDSNSNQPQHF. The CDR3 DNA reads as TGCGCCAGCAGCCGGGACAGTAATAGCAATCAGCCCCAGCATTTT.

The rearrangement joins TRBV2 to TRBJ2-2, with 9 nucleotides matching TRBD1. CDR3 length equals 13 residues. J lost 6 bases, V lost 6 bases, and 2 bases had no gene match. CDR1 is SNHLY, CDR2 FYNNEI, per germline. CDR3: CASRGTGPGELFF. CDR3 bases: TGTGCCAGCAGGGGGACAGGGCCCGGGGAGCTGTTTTTT.

This chain uses TRBV30 with TRBJ1-5; 8 nucleotides match TRBD1. Germline V lookup: CDR1 GTSNPN, CDR2 SVGIG (reference sequence). The trim removed 5 bases at V and 6 bases at J, leaving 6 bases unmatched. The CDR3 is made up of 13 amino acids. The chain's CDR3 is CAWQQGDGQPQHF. As DNA, the CDR3 is TGTGCCTGGCAACAGGGGGATGGTCAGCCCCAGCATTTT.

CDR3 residues: CASSYRLQGPQHF. The CDR3 DNA reads as TGTGCCAGCAGTTATCGGCTCCAAGGGCCCCAGCATTTT. V usage is TRBV6-5 and J usage is TRBJ1-5; D remains unclear. Germline CDR1 and CDR2: MNHEY and SVGAGI. The CDR3 covers 13 residues. Trimming left V 3 bases short and J 9 bases short, with 12 bases between.

V gene TRBV6-5 combines with J gene TRBJ2-7; 9 nucleotides line up with TRBD1. The CDR3 has 11 amino acids. In germline, CDR1 is MNHEY, CDR2 SVGAGI. Unmatched junction bases numbered 0, after V lost 6 bases and J lost 6 bases. In DNA, the CDR3 is TGTGCCAGCAGGACAGGGGGCGAGCAGTACTTC. Its protein is CASRTGGEQYF.

The chain links TRBV30 to TRBJ1-3; D ambiguous. The V gene lost 1 base and the J gene lost 2 bases, with 9 bases spanning the gap. The CDR3 runs to 14 residues. Germline CDR1 is GTSNPN and CDR2 is SVGIG (reference sequence). In DNA, the CDR3 is TGTGCCTGGAGTGACGGATATACTGGAAACACCATATATTTT. It codes for CAWSDGYTGNTIYF. Variable domain in full (rest from reference TRBV30 and TRBJ1-3): SQTIHQWPATLVQPVGSPLSLECTVEGTSNPNLYWYRQAAGRGLQLLFYSVGIGQISSEVPQNLSASRPQDRQFILSSKKLLLSDSGFYLCAWSDGYTGNTIYFGEGSWLTVV.

CDR3 in amino acids: CASNLAGGPTDTQYF. CDR3 nucleotides: TGTGCCAGCAATTTAGCGGGGGGGCCTACAGATACGCAGTATTTT. J is TRBJ2-3 and V is TRBV6-1; 11 bases match TRBD2. CDR3 length: 15 residues. The germline gives CDR1 MNHNS, CDR2 SASEGT. V shed 7 bases, J shed 3 bases, and the junction held 6 bases outside the gene matches.

The gene calls are TRBV5-1 and TRBJ2-5; 7 positions match TRBD1. The CDR3 has 14 residues. The germline gives CDR1 SGHRS, CDR2 YFSETQ. V gave up 4 bases and J gave up 2 bases; unmatched junction bases: 5. In DNA, the CDR3 is TGCGCCAGCAGCCAAATGACAGGGCAAGAGACCCAGTACTTC. It yields the protein CASSQMTGQETQYF.

This clone was found a few times. The V and J genes are TRBV4-2 and TRBJ2-7, with D maybe TRBD2 (6 bases). The germline V gene encodes CDR1 LGHNA and CDR2 YNFKEQ. V was pared by 5 bases and J by 5 bases, with 19 bases between. The CDR3 totals 15 residues. The CDR3 protein is CASSSPGEVLDEQYF. The DNA of the CDR3 is TGTGCCAGCAGCTCCCCGGGAGAGGTCCTCGACGAGCAGTACTTC.

The chain is built from TRBV5-3 and TRBJ2-5, with D perhaps assigned TRBD1 or TRBD2 (5 bases each). TRBV5-3 belongs to the ORF category, with a function that is uncertain. This CDR3 spans 14 amino acids. V was clipped by 3 bases and J by 3 bases, with 12 bases between them. CDR3 in DNA: TGTGCCAGAAGCTACCCGGGACGGGAAGAGACCCAGTACTTC. Residues: CARSYPGREETQYF.

The chain carries TRBV30 and TRBJ1-2, with D maybe TRBD1 (6 bases). V lost 5 bases, J lost 8 bases, and 15 bases lay in between. The CDR3 spans 12 residues. Germline values: CDR1 GTSNPN, CDR2 SVGIG (reference sequence). The CDR3 bases are TGTGCCTGGGGGGCCGGGACACGAGGCTACACCTTC. It specifies CAWGAGTRGYTF.

The chain employs TRBV2 and TRBJ2-1; D possibly corresponds to TRBD1 (6 bases). Trimming left V 11 bases short and J 7 bases short, with 15 bases between. Germline V lookup: CDR1 SNHLY, CDR2 FYNNEI. The length of the CDR3 is 12 residues. The CDR3 region has the DNA TGTGCCGTCCGGGACAATCTAAATGAGCAGTTCTTC. Encoded protein: CAVRDNLNEQFF.

The chain employs TRBV9 and TRBJ1-2; D gene uncertain. Germline CDR1 is SGDLS and CDR2 is YYNGEE. The CDR3 runs to 15 residues. V was pared by 0 bases and J by 3 bases, with 12 bases between. In DNA form, the CDR3 reads TGTGCCAGCAGCGTAGGGACGGTGGACTACTATGGCTACACCTTC. Protein: CASSVGTVDYYGYTF.

V usage is TRBV30 and J usage is TRBJ2-3, with TRBD2 as a possible D gene (6 bases). This CDR3 has 12 amino acids. CDR1 is GTSNPN, CDR2 SVGIG, per germline (reference sequence). Deletions cut 0 bases from V and 11 bases from J, with 12 bases between. The CDR3 protein is CAWSVPAGRQYF. For the CDR3, the DNA is TGTGCCTGGAGTGTACCCGCGGGGAGGCAGTATTTT.

The CDR3 sequence is CASSGKDGTDTQYF. CDR3 DNA sequence: TGTGCCAGCAGTGGGAAGGACGGCACAGATACGCAGTATTTT. The V gene is TRBV7-9, the J gene TRBJ2-3, with D unclear. This CDR3 contains 14 residues. Germline CDR1 SEHNR, CDR2 FQNEAQ (reference sequence). V lost 6 bases to trimming and J lost 1 base, with 11 bases between them.

V gene TRBV18 combines with J gene TRBJ2-7, with 10 bases identical to TRBD1. The V gene's germline CDR1 is KGHSH and CDR2 LQKENI. Trimming cost V 6 bases and J 0 bases; bases outside gene matches: 5. This CDR3 is built from 15 residues. The CDR3 DNA follows: TGTGCCAGCTCGCCCGGGACAGGGGTCTCCTACGAGCAGTACTTC. Amino acids: CASSPGTGVSYEQYF.